This T cell receptor (beta chain) comes out of a study of T cells in Graves' hyperthyroidism and ophthalmopathy (dated by TCRdb to about 2019). In the study overall: TCR V-J signatures able to tell the groups apart were searched for in a discovery cohort of approximately 95 patients, of whom fewer than 45 had Graves' ophthalmopathy and about 60 had stable Graves' hyperthyroidism. In more than 5 Graves' hyperthyroidism patients, the study also compared T-cell repertoires from thyroid tissue with T-cell repertoires from blood. According to the paper, TCR Vbeta CDR3 sequencing was carried out on around 140 peripheral blood samples, which came from approximately 41 ophthalmopathy, some 73 hyperthyroidism and around 17 progressor patients. The 100 or so discovery patients were randomly split 7:3 into training and test sets. An independent validation cohort of around 19 hyperthyroidism patients and about 15 patients who later progressed to ophthalmopathy tested prospective prediction of ophthalmopathy. After sampling, hyperthyroidism patients received methimazole starting at 30 mg daily, and ophthalmopathy patients received high-dose intravenous methylprednisolone.

To note about this clonotype: No cognate antigen has been identified for it. Per-base quality was not reported, and no clone a single base away is much larger than it.

Stable Graves' hyperthyroidism was defined as the absence of progression to ophthalmopathy over 18 months of follow-up. Hyperthyroidism patients were aged 18 to 65 years and newly diagnosed, with disease duration of less than 2 months. Any patient with an uncontrolled infection, another autoimmune disease, pregnancy or lactation was excluded. Diagnoses were established on the basis of clinical symptoms, serum thyroxine and TRAb, thyroid ultrasound, and orbital computed tomography. Total RNA was extracted using Trizol reagent, and RNA quality was assessed on an Agilent 2100 Bioanalyzer. Amplification of TCR beta CDR3 regions was carried out from RNA transcripts. The first round of RT-PCR for the TCR CDR3 was performed with the HTBI primer set and the Qiagen OneStep RT-PCR kit. Libraries were constructed in a second round of multiplex PCR, after which size selection and purification were carried out. Libraries were sequenced paired-end with 100 bp reads on an Illumina HiSeq2000. As for the original processing: Raw data were processed with SOAPnuke, discarding reads with adapters, uncalled bases, mean Phred below 15, or no exact constant-primer or identifier match. High-quality paired reads were merged with COPE v1.2.5, and unique nucleotide sequences were defined as clonotypes. MiTCR v1.1 was used to align clonotypes to the IMGT TRBV, TRBD and TRBJ reference segments. The analysis included only V-J combinations with a frequency above 0.0001, which together covered 99% to 99.2% of the repertoires. The TCS score was defined as F50 (clonal expansion) divided by E x V (chaos), with BLOSUM62-based TCRdist calculated between CDR3 peptides within each V-J. Welch's t-statistics and random forest reduced roughly 540 V-J features to 10 to 15, which were used in a naive Bayes classifier (R e1071). Thyroid-blood repertoire similarity was quantified with the Morisita-Horn index. TCRdb reworked the public reads: Q25 trimming with fastp, MiXCR clone assembly, productive beta chains retained. Each entry is one CDR3 protein sequence, shown with its most common DNA and genes. The V and J calls reflect TCRdb's pipeline rather than the authors' work. The sample table holds almost 600,000 distinct CDR3 sequences, of which 40% to 55% were seen once. The ten largest make up approximately 7.5% of the sample.

From the cysteine through the phenylalanine, the CDR3 covers 15 amino acids. Solely the CDR3 DNA is kept, with 45 bases framed from the first base. CDR1 SGDLS and CDR2 YYNGEE are derived from the germline V gene. Clipping removes 4 bases from V and 4 bases from J, with 5 as the unmatched junction base count. Paper-wide results and their limitations: Most expanded thyroid clonotypes (frequency above 0.001) were also detected in blood, suggesting blood repertoires may reflect thyroid immune responses. In cross-validation, a model built on a 13 V-J signature told ophthalmopathy apart from stable hyperthyroidism with 87.88% sensitivity and roughly 83% specificity, and in testing the same model reached 80%/75%. Sample size was not statistically predetermined, and investigators were not blinded to group allocation. During validation, the model predicted progression to ophthalmopathy a median of about 5.9 months ahead of onset, with almost 71% sensitivity and 72% to 85% specificity.

This clonotype originated in a woman between 18 and 29 years old with Graves' hyperthyroidism. Sequenced material: peripheral blood or thyroid tissue (not recorded which). Rearrangement joined TRBV9 to TRBJ2-1; 10 bases in the junction line up with TRBD2. The CDR3 loop reads CASSTGLANYNEQFF. The sequence in DNA is TGTGCCAGCAGCACGGGACTAGCGAATTACAATGAGCAGTTCTTC.